Reported below is one TCR beta chain. TCRdb used MiXCR to reprocess the 5' RACE reads, holding one entry per CDR3 protein. This table holds some 120,000 distinct CDR3 sequences, more than 9% found once. These data come from a study of spatial heterogeneity in lung cancer. The CDR3 spans 14 residues. The ends were cut back, 2 bases at V and 10 bases at J, with 17 bases in the middle. Per germline, CDR1 SEHNR and CDR2 FQNEAQ (reference sequence). Time point reported: blood at routine non-recurrence follow-up after resection. Unsorted samples of tumor, nontumor lung or frozen PBMC had their whole RNA sequenced.

The material sequenced was PBMCs, taken at follow-up. The chain recombines TRBV7-9 with TRBJ2-5, with unresolved D. This TCR was recovered from a male donor with early-stage non-small cell lung cancer. The CDR3 reads CASSLYTMNDDQYF. CDR3 DNA: TGTGCCAGCAGCTTATATACTATGAATGATGACCAGTACTTC.